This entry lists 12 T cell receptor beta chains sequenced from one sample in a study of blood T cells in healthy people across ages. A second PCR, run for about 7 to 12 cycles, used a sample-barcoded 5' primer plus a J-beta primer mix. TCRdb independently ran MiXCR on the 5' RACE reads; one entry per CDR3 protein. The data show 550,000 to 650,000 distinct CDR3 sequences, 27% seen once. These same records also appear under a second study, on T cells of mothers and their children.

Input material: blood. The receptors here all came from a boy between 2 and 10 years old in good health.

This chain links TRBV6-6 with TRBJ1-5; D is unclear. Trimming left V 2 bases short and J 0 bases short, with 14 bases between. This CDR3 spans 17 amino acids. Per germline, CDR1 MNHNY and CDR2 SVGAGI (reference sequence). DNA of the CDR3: TGTGCCAGCAGTTACCCGGCGACTACATTTAGCAATCAGCCCCAGCATTTT. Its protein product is CASSYPATTFSNQPQHF.

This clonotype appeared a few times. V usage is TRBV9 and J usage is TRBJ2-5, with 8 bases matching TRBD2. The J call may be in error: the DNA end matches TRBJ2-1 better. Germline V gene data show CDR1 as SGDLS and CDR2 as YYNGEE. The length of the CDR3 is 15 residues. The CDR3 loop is CASSTPGGPGGEQFF. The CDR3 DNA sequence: TGTGCCAGCAGCACGCCGGGGGGGCCTGGAGGTGAGCAGTTCTTC.

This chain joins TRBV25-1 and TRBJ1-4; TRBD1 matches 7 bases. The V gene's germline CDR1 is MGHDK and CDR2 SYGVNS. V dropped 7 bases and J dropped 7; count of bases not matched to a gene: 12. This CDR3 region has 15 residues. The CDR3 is CASMPGTAGSEKLFF. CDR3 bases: TGTGCCAGCATGCCAGGGACAGCCGGTAGTGAAAAACTGTTTTTT.

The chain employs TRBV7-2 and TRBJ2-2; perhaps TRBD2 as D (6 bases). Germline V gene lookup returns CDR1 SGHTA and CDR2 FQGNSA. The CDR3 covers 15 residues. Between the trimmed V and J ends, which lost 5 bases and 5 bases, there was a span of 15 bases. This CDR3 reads CASSRASDRTGELFF. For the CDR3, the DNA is TGTGCCAGCAGCCGCGCTAGCGATCGAACCGGGGAGCTGTTTTTT.

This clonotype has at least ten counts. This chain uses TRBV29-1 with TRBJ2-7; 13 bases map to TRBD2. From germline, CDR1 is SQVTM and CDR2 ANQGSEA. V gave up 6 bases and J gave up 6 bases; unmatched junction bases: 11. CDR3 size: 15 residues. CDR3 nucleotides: TGCAGCGTCCGGACTAGCGGGAGTATCTCCATCGAGCAGTACTTC. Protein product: CSVRTSGSISIEQYF.

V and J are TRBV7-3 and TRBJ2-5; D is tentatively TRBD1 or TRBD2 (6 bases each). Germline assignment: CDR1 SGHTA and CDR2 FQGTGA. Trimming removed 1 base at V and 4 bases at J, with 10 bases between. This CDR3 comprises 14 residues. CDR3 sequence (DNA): TGTGCCAGCAGCTTAAGGGGGGCCCGAGAGACCCAGTACTTC. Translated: CASSLRGARETQYF.

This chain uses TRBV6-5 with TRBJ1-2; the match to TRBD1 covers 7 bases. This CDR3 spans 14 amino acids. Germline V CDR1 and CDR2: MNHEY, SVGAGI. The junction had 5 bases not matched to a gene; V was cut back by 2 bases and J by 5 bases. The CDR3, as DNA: TGTGCCAGCAGTTACCGGGACAGACGATATGGCTACACCTTC. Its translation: CASSYRDRRYGYTF.

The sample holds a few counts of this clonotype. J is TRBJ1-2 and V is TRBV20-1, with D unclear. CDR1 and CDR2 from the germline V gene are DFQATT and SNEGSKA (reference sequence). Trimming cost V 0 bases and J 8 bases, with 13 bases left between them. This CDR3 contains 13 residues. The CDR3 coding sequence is TGCAGTGCTAGAGACGCTACGGCGAGCGGCTACACCTTC. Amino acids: CSARDATASGYTF.

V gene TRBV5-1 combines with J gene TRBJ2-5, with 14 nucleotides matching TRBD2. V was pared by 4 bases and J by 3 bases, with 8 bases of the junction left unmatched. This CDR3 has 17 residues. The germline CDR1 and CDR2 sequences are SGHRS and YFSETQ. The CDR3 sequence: CASSPPGLAGVEETQYF. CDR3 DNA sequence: TGCGCCAGCAGCCCTCCGGGACTAGCGGGAGTGGAAGAGACCCAGTACTTC.

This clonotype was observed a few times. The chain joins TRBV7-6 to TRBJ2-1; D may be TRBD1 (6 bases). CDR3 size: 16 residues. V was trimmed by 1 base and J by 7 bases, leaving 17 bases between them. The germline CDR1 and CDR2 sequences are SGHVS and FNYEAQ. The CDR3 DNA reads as TGTGCCAGCAGCTTAGAGCCAGGGGCAGGGGTAAATGAGCAGTTCTTC. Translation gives CASSLEPGAGVNEQFF.

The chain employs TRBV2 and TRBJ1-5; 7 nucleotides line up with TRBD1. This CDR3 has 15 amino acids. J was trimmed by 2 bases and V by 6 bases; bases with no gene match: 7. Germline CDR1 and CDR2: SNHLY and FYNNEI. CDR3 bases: TGTGCCAGCAGGGATCGGACAGGCGGCAATCAGCCCCAGCATTTT. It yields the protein CASRDRTGGNQPQHF.

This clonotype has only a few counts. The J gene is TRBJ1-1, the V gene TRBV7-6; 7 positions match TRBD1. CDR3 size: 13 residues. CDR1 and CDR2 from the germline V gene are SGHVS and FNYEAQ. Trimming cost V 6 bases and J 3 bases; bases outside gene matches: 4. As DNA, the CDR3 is TGTGCCAGCAGTCAGGGGGAGGACACTGAAGCTTTCTTT. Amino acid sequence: CASSQGEDTEAFF.